Presented here are 20 T cell receptor beta chains from one specimen sequenced in a study of Ad26.COV2.S vaccination and SARS-CoV-2 variants. Clones were read by immunoSEQ multiplex PCR, and TCRdb kept only the in-frame ones, dropping some. The sample shows around 300,000 clones, 85% to 90% of them seen only once. Stated treatment: roughly 19 received Ad26.COV2.S at low or high dose, single or two shots; roughly five received placebo; per-sample allocation not given. Repertoires come from day 63 after the first vaccine or placebo injection. Specimen: peripheral blood, collected in a trial of Ad26.COV2.S vaccine versus placebo. The receptors were sampled from a person between 18 and 59 years old who received the Ad26.COV2.S COVID-19 vaccine or a placebo.

In its sample, this clone was seen once. V is TRBV13 and J is TRBJ1-3, with TRBD1 identical over 9 bases. Germline CDR1 PRHDT, CDR2 FYEKMQ (reference sequence). The CDR3 runs to 15 residues. V trimming: 8 bases; J trimming: 3 bases; junction bases outside the gene matches: 8. The CDR3 region has the DNA TGTGCCAGCTCTTGGGGGACAGGGTTTGGAAACACCATATATTTT. Translated, it gives CASSWGTGFGNTIYF.

The chain has TRBV9 and TRBJ2-6, with 8 bases aligning to TRBD1. The CDR3 is 21 amino acids. After removal of 3 bases from V and 1 base from J, the junction contained 18 bases not matched to a gene. Germline V lookup: CDR1 SGDLS, CDR2 YYNGEE. CDR3 region: CASSATTGETLVKSGANVLTF. CDR3 nucleotide sequence: TGTGCCAGCAGCGCAACGACAGGGGAGACCCTAGTGAAGTCTGGGGCCAACGTCCTGACTTTC.

V is TRBV19 and J is TRBJ1-1, with D tentatively TRBD1 (5 bases). The CDR3 contains 17 residues. With 6 bases removed from V and 4 bases from J, the gap between germline ends came to 24 bases. Germline V gives CDR1 LNHDA, CDR2 SQIVND (reference sequence). CDR3 DNA sequence: TGTGCCAGTAGGGAGGGGAAGTGGACCGGTAGTAGCACTGAAGCTTTCTTT. Translated, it gives CASREGKWTGSSTEAFF.

This clone appeared a single time. The chain is built from TRBV27 and TRBJ1-6; D gene uncertain. The CDR3 totals 15 residues. CDR1 and CDR2 (germline): MNHEY, SMNVEV (reference sequence). Deletions cut 0 bases from V and 7 bases from J, with 10 bases between. The CDR3 reads CASSLSGEANSPLHF. The CDR3 DNA reads as TGTGCCAGCAGTTTATCCGGGGAAGCGAATTCACCCCTCCACTTT.

With respect to this clone: Distinct nucleotide sequences in the sample also encode this CDR3. This sequence joins TRBV30 and TRBJ1-5; tentative D call: TRBD1 (5 bases). The CDR3 contains 14 residues. Germline V CDR1 and CDR2: GTSNPN, SVGIG (reference sequence). V lost 0 bases, J lost 0 bases, and 6 bases lay in between. CDR3 bases: TGTGCCTGGAGTGTAGGGGCTAGCAATCAGCCCCAGCATTTT. Residues: CAWSVGASNQPQHF.

V is TRBV12-5 and J is TRBJ1-1, with D possibly TRBD1 on 6 matching bases. V was pared by 5 bases and J by 1 base, with 11 bases between. Germline V gives CDR1 LGHNT, CDR2 FRNRAP. CDR3 length: 14 amino acids. CDR3 bases: TGTGCTAGTGGTCCCCAGGGGCCGAACACTGAAGCTTTCTTT. Protein sequence: CASGPQGPNTEAFF.

Remarks on this clone: This specimen includes other DNA sequences encoding the same CDR3. The J gene is TRBJ2-2, the V gene TRBV4-3, with a possible D match to TRBD2 (5 bases). Germline V gene sequence: CDR1 LGHNA, CDR2 YSLEER. The CDR3 loop spans 14 amino acids. Between the trimmed V and J ends, which lost 0 bases and 5 bases, there was a span of 7 bases. The CDR3: CASSQDRGTGELFF. The CDR3 DNA reads TGCGCCAGCAGCCAAGATAGAGGGACCGGGGAGCTGTTTTTT.

V usage is TRBV6-2 or TRBV6-3 and J usage is TRBJ2-7, with 10 bases identical to TRBD1. The trim removed 5 bases at V and 2 bases at J, leaving 3 bases unmatched. Looked up from germline, CDR1 is MNHEY and CDR2 is SVGEGT. This CDR3 contains 14 residues. The CDR3 DNA reads as TGTGCCAGCAGTGGACAGGGGGTTACCTACGAGCAGTACGTC. Protein: CASSGQGVTYEQYV.

This clone was seen once. Here the CDR3 reads CASSLGGGGTQYF. In nucleotides, the CDR3 is TGTGCCAGCAGTTTGGGGGGTGGGGGTACGCAGTATTTT. This chain uses TRBV27 with TRBJ2-3, with TRBD2 as a possible D gene (6 bases). V gave up 3 bases and J gave up 8 bases, with 12 bases separating them. CDR1 is MNHEY, CDR2 SMNVEV, per germline (reference sequence). CDR3 length: 13 residues.

J is TRBJ2-5 and V is TRBV4-2; 8 nucleotides align to TRBD2. This CDR3 has 15 amino acids. The germline CDR1 and CDR2 sequences are LGHNA and YNFKEQ. With V trimmed by 4 bases and J by 5 bases, 9 bases remained unmatched. The CDR3 loop reads CASSPSGGILETQYF. The CDR3 region has the DNA TGTGCCAGCAGCCCAAGCGGGGGCATACTGGAGACCCAGTACTTC.

The chain is built from TRBV6-5 and TRBJ1-1; D is uncertain. Germline assignment: CDR1 MNHEY and CDR2 SVGAGI. The ends were cut back, 6 bases at V and 5 bases at J, with 16 bases in the middle. The CDR3 is 14 amino acids. Written as DNA, the CDR3 is TGTGCCAGCAGCCTAGGACGGCGAGCGACTGAAGCTTTCTTT. Its protein product is CASSLGRRATEAFF.

The chain carries TRBV7-9 and TRBJ1-4, with no clear D. The length of the CDR3 is 14 residues. V dropped 1 base and J dropped 3 bases, with 6 bases sitting between them. In germline, CDR1 is SEHNR, CDR2 FQNEAQ (reference sequence). The CDR3 nucleotides read TGTGCCAGCAGCTTAGTGACTTCTAATGAAAAACTGTTTTTT. Translating gives CASSLVTSNEKLFF.

The rearrangement joins TRBV5-8 to TRBJ2-2, with a tentative D call TRBD2 (6 bases). The CDR3 is made up of 14 amino acids. CDR1 is SGHTS and CDR2 is YDEGEE in the germline V gene. V lost 3 bases and J lost 5, with 11 bases in between. CDR3 DNA sequence: TGTGCCAGCAGCTCTGGGGGGACGACCGGGGAGCTGTTTTTT. This encodes CASSSGGTTGELFF.

The chain carries TRBV28 and TRBJ1-1; unclear D gene. This CDR3 is 13 amino acids long. The V end was cut by 6 bases, the J end by 6 bases, with 14 bases between. CDR1 is MDHEN and CDR2 is SYDVKM in the germline V gene. In nucleotides, the CDR3 is TGTGCCAGCAGGTTTGCCGAGGTTCCTGAAGCTTTCTTT. It specifies CASRFAEVPEAFF.

The chain has TRBV6-2 or TRBV6-3 and TRBJ1-2, with a possible D match to TRBD1 (6 bases). This CDR3 is 13 amino acids long. The V gene's germline CDR1 is MNHEY and CDR2 SVGEGT. The V end lost 6 bases, the J end lost 6 bases, and 14 bases lay between the germline ends. The CDR3 loop reads CASSRLGGNGYTF. DNA of the CDR3: TGTGCCAGCAGCCGGTTAGGGGGAAATGGCTACACCTTC.

This clone came up a few times. This sequence joins TRBV2 and TRBJ1-1; weak D call: TRBD1 (5 bases). Trimming pared 1 base from V and 4 bases from J, leaving 10 bases between. The CDR3 sequence is 14 residues long. The germline V gene has CDR1 SNHLY and CDR2 FYNNEI. The CDR3 DNA sequence: TGTGCCAGCAGTGAAGAGGGGAGAATCACTGAAGCTTTCTTT. It yields the protein CASSEEGRITEAFF. The whole variable domain, filled in from reference TRBV2 and TRBJ1-1, reads EPEVTQTPSHQVTQMGQEVILRCVPISNHLYFYWYRQILGQKVEFLVSFYNNEISEKSEIFDDQFSVERPDGSNFTLKIRSTKLEDSAMYFCASSEEGRITEAFFGQGTRLTVV.

J is TRBJ2-1 and V is TRBV24-1; 7 bases align to TRBD1. The CDR3 totals 18 residues. CDR1 KGHDR and CDR2 SFDVKD come from the germline V gene. V lost 4 bases, J lost 0 bases, and 11 bases stayed unmatched. CDR3 region: CATSDPGTALSSYNEQFF. CDR3 nucleotide sequence: TGTGCCACCAGTGACCCCGGGACAGCCCTGAGCTCCTACAATGAGCAGTTCTTC.

This chain joins TRBV7-2 and TRBJ1-1; D remains unclear. The V end lost 0 bases, the J end lost 0 bases, and 11 bases lay between the germline ends. CDR1 is SGHTA, CDR2 FQGNSA, per germline. The CDR3 has 16 residues. Written as DNA, the CDR3 is TGTGCCAGCAGCTTAGCGCCGATGACTGTGAACACTGAAGCTTTCTTT. This translates into CASSLAPMTVNTEAFF.

The CDR3 is CASSFSGTGGLNTEAFF. CDR3 nucleotide sequence: TGTGCCAGCAGCTTCTCCGGAACAGGGGGTTTGAACACTGAAGCTTTCTTT. The chain carries TRBV5-4 and TRBJ1-1; 8 bases are a match to TRBD1. CDR1 is SGHNT, CDR2 YYREEE, per germline (reference sequence). The CDR3 covers 17 residues. The ends lost 2 bases at V and 0 bases at J; junction bases unmatched: 9.

The rearrangement uses TRBV5-6 and TRBJ2-4; TRBD1 aligns across 9 bases. The V segment lost 4 bases and the J segment 2 bases; nucleotides outside the gene matches: 7. The germline V gene encodes CDR1 SGHDT and CDR2 YYEEEE. The CDR3 consists of 16 residues. CDR3 nucleotide sequence: TGTGCCAGCAGCCTTCAAGGGACAGGGACCAAAAACATTCAGTACTTC. This sequence encodes CASSLQGTGTKNIQYF.